These 9 T cell receptor beta chains were sequenced from one sample in a study of T cells in Graves' hyperthyroidism and ophthalmopathy. There were TCR beta CDR3 regions amplified from RNA transcripts. TCR CDR3 regions were first amplified by RT-PCR with HTBI primers. One entry per CDR3 protein, called by TCRdb with MiXCR from the multiplex PCR reads. Of 550,000 to 600,000 distinct CDR3 sequences listed, 46% are singletons. Sample: peripheral blood or thyroid tissue (not recorded which). The receptors here all came from an adult woman with Graves' disease, either hyperthyroidism or ophthalmopathy (not recorded which).

This clonotype has at least ten counts. V is TRBV24-1 and J is TRBJ1-2; 8 nucleotides agree with TRBD1. Germline V gene sequence: CDR1 KGHDR, CDR2 SFDVKD. Germline trimming cut 6 bases from V and 0 bases from J; bases unmatched to any gene: 5. The CDR3 has 15 residues. This CDR3 reads CATSPTRGPNYGYTF. The CDR3 DNA reads TGTGCCACCAGTCCAACCAGGGGGCCTAACTATGGCTACACCTTC.

In its sample, this clonotype was seen a few times. Because the CDR3 is missing its conserved closing phenylalanine or tryptophan, this is likely a read error. The DNA is omitted, as the CDR3 cannot be located on it reliably, and the CDR3 follows TCRdb's listing. The rearrangement joins TRBV7-9 to TRBJ2-5; the table's D call TRBD2 went unverified against the DNA. Germline lookup yields CDR1 SEHNR and CDR2 FQNEAQ (reference sequence). With termini counted, the CDR3 has 9 amino acids. Here the CDR3 reads CASSSLLAG.

This clonotype was found many times. V and J are TRBV4-1 and TRBJ2-5; the D is unclear. The CDR3 runs 13 residues. Germline loops: CDR1 MGHRA, CDR2 YSYEKL. Trimming removed 4 bases at V and 5 bases at J, with 11 bases between. The CDR3, as DNA: TGCGCCAGCAGCCGACTCCTGGGGGAGACCCAGTACTTC. Amino acids: CASSRLLGETQYF.

The chain combines TRBV7-2 with TRBJ2-5; 9 bases fit TRBD1. The CDR3 length is 15 residues. With V trimmed by 5 bases and J by 3 bases, 7 bases remained unmatched. From germline, CDR1 is SGHTA and CDR2 FQGNSA. The CDR3 spells CASSASGQGKETQYF. The CDR3, as DNA: TGTGCCAGCAGCGCCTCGGGACAGGGCAAAGAGACCCAGTACTTC.

This clonotype was seen ten or more times. This chain connects TRBV7-9 to TRBJ2-5; TRBD2 matches at 10 bases. Unmatched junction bases numbered 6, after V lost 0 bases and J lost 5 bases. The germline V gene has CDR1 SEHNR and CDR2 FQNEAQ (reference sequence). CDR3 length: 16 amino acids. The chain's CDR3 is CASSLAAGGPYETQYF. CDR3 DNA sequence: TGTGCCAGCAGCTTAGCAGCGGGAGGGCCGTATGAGACCCAGTACTTC.

The gene calls are TRBV2 and TRBJ1-1; TRBD1 might be the D (5 bases). CDR3 length equals 14 residues. V gave up 7 bases and J gave up 0 bases, with 12 bases separating them. The germline V gene has CDR1 SNHLY and CDR2 FYNNEI. The CDR3 protein is CASMPTDLNTEAFF. The CDR3 bases are TGTGCCAGCATGCCGACAGACTTGAACACTGAAGCTTTCTTT.

This clonotype has at least ten counts. The CDR3 sequence: CASSVQGGYEQYF. The CDR3, as DNA: TGCGCCAGCAGCGTACAGGGAGGCTACGAGCAGTACTTC. The V gene is TRBV5-1, the J gene TRBJ2-7, with D perhaps matching TRBD1 or TRBD2 (6 bases each). The V end lost 4 bases, the J end lost 3 bases, and 11 bases lay between the germline ends. Germline values: CDR1 SGHRS, CDR2 YFSETQ. The CDR3 is 13 amino acids.

In the case of this clonotype: The junction departs from germline at one end; a sequencing error may be responsible. The chain is built from TRBV6-5 and TRBJ2-5; TRBD2 aligns across 10 bases. The CDR3 covers 17 residues. CDR1 is MNHEY, CDR2 SVGAGI, per germline. The CDR3 DNA follows: TGTGCCAGCAGCTTAGTTGGCCTAGCGGGAGTTGGAGAGACTCAGTACTTC. It specifies CASSLVGLAGVGETQYF.

There are many counts of this clonotype. The rearrangement joins TRBV15 to TRBJ2-2; 9 nucleotides agree with TRBD1. The germline CDR1 and CDR2 sequences are LNHNV and YYDKDF (reference sequence). The CDR3 totals 16 residues. Trimming at V came to 6 bases and at J to 1 base, leaving 6 bases not matched to a gene. CDR3 residues: CATRNPTGGNTGELFF. DNA for the CDR3: TGTGCCACCAGAAATCCGACAGGGGGGAACACCGGGGAGCTGTTTTTT.